A single sample gave rise to the 13 T cell receptor beta chains below, sequenced in a study of blood T cell repertoires in COVID-19. Produced via immunoSEQ multiplex PCR; TCRdb's table is partial and in-frame only. The data show over 65,000 clones, with 70% to 90% seen just once and approximately 12% held by the top ten. Input material: peripheral blood. Source of these receptors: a human donor in a cohort sampled during active COVID-19.

As for this clone: The same CDR3 arises from other DNA sequences in this sample as well. The rearrangement joins TRBV7-2 to TRBJ2-5; a weak D match, TRBD2 (5 bases). Germline-derived CDR1 and CDR2 are SGHTA and FQGNSA. With 1 base removed from V and 5 bases from J, the gap between germline ends came to 8 bases. CDR3 length equals 13 residues. The CDR3, as DNA: TGTGCCAGCAGCTTAGAGCCGGGGGAGACCCAGTACTTC. Its translation is CASSLEPGETQYF.

The chain joins TRBV15 to TRBJ2-3; 7 bases map to TRBD2. V shed 4 bases, J shed 0 bases, and the junction held 4 bases outside the gene matches. Looked up from germline, CDR1 is LNHNV and CDR2 is YYDKDF (reference sequence). This CDR3 region has 15 residues. CDR3 bases: TGTGCCACCAGCACGGGGACTAAAAGCACAGATACGCAGTATTTT. The encoded protein is CATSTGTKSTDTQYF.

The chain carries TRBV6-4 and TRBJ2-3; no definite D call. The CDR3 covers 14 residues. The V end lost 4 bases, the J end lost 2 bases, and 10 bases lay between the germline ends. Germline CDR1 is MRHNA and CDR2 is SNTAGT. The CDR3 region has the DNA TGTGCCAGCAGTGTGTCGGGTACCACAGATACGCAGTATTTT. Its translation is CASSVSGTTDTQYF.

The chain carries TRBV2 and TRBJ1-1; D might be TRBD1 (5 bases). Germline loops: CDR1 SNHLY, CDR2 FYNNEI. There are 16 residues in the CDR3. Trimming stripped 6 bases from V and 4 bases from J, with 21 bases between. The CDR3 protein is CASSTGLSLMSTEAFF. CDR3 nucleotides: TGTGCCAGCAGCACGGGACTATCTTTGATGAGCACTGAAGCTTTCTTT.

The chain links TRBV15 to TRBJ2-7; 11 positions match TRBD1. V gave up 1 base and J gave up 5 bases; unmatched junction bases: 4. CDR3 length equals 15 residues. Germline V gives CDR1 LNHNV, CDR2 YYDKDF (reference sequence). For the CDR3, the DNA is TGTGCCACCAGCAGAGGGACAGGGGGCGTCGACGAGCAGTACTTC. Protein: CATSRGTGGVDEQYF. The full variable domain, completed using reference TRBV15 and TRBJ2-7, is DAMVIQNPRYQVTQFGKPVTLSCSQTLNHNVMYWYQQKSSQAPKLLFHYYDKDFNNEADTPDNFQSRRPNTSFCFLDIRSPGLGDTAMYLCATSRGTGGVDEQYFGPGTRLTVT.

The table lists this clone with a few counts. The J gene is TRBJ1-1, the V gene TRBV5-4, with 8 bases fitting TRBD1. This CDR3 is built from 14 residues. J was trimmed by 5 bases and V by 5 bases; bases with no gene match: 8. The germline V gene has CDR1 SGHNT and CDR2 YYREEE (reference sequence). The CDR3 here is CASRADRARTEAFF. As DNA, the CDR3 is TGTGCCAGCAGGGCGGACAGGGCTCGTACTGAAGCTTTCTTT. Combining the CDR3 with reference TRBV5-4 and TRBJ1-1 gives the whole variable domain ETGVTQSPTHLIKTRGQQVTLRCSSQSGHNTVSWYQQALGQGPQFIFQYYREEENGRGNFPPRFSGLQFPNYSSELNVNALELDDSALYLCASRADRARTEAFFGQGTRLTVV.

This clone has a single count. The chain employs TRBV3-1 (or the pseudogene TRBV3-2) and TRBJ2-5, with 15 nucleotides matching TRBD2. The CDR3 covers 18 residues. The germline V gene has CDR1 LGHDT and CDR2 YNNKEL (reference sequence). The junction had 6 bases not matched to a gene; V was cut back by 0 bases and J by 4 bases. CDR3 nucleotides: TGTGCCAGCAGCCAAGAGGGACTAGCGGGGGGAGTAAGAGAGACCCAGTACTTC. Amino acid sequence: CASSQEGLAGGVRETQYF.

This clone was picked up a small number of times. This chain connects TRBV10-1 to TRBJ2-3; TRBD2 agrees at 14 bases. CDR1 and CDR2 (germline): WNHNN, SYGVQD (reference sequence). Unmatched junction bases numbered 0, after V lost 0 bases and J lost 4 bases. The CDR3 is 16 amino acids. The CDR3 DNA follows: TGCGCCAGCAGTGAGTCGACTAGCGGGGGGGCAGATACGCAGTATTTT. Protein sequence: CASSESTSGGADTQYF.

This chain uses TRBV6-5 with TRBJ2-6; a possible D gene is TRBD1 (6 bases). CDR1 is MNHEY and CDR2 is SVGAGI in the germline V gene. This CDR3 is 15 amino acids long. Between the trimmed V and J ends, which lost 4 bases and 5 bases, there was a span of 12 bases. CDR3 loop: CASSSWDIRANVLTF. CDR3 DNA sequence: TGTGCCAGCAGTTCCTGGGACATCAGGGCCAACGTCCTGACTTTC.

V and J are TRBV18 and TRBJ1-1; the D gene is possibly TRBD1 (6 bases). The ends were cut back, 4 bases at V and 7 bases at J, with 16 bases in the middle. Germline V gene data show CDR1 as KGHSH and CDR2 as LQKENI. The CDR3 loop spans 14 amino acids. This CDR3 reads CASSQSDSRFEAFF. The CDR3 DNA reads TGTGCCAGCTCACAGTCGGACAGCCGCTTTGAAGCTTTCTTT.

The CDR3 region is CASSRWTRNNEQFF. CDR3 DNA: TGTGCCAGCAGCCGATGGACAAGAAACAATGAGCAGTTCTTC. The rearrangement uses TRBV5-6 and TRBJ2-1, with a possible D match to TRBD1 (5 bases). The CDR3 contains 14 residues. Trimming took off 4 bases at V and 5 bases at J, with 13 bases between the two ends. Germline CDR1 reads SGHDT; CDR2 reads YYEEEE.

CDR3 residues: CAISPDRVFNQPQHF. In DNA form, the CDR3 reads TGTGCCATCAGCCCAGACAGGGTTTTCAATCAGCCCCAGCATTTT. The chain joins TRBV10-3 to TRBJ1-5, with TRBD1 matching 7 bases. Germline lookup yields CDR1 ENHRY and CDR2 SYGVKD. The CDR3 runs to 15 residues. V was pared by 6 bases and J by 3 bases, with 8 bases of the junction left unmatched.

The V call is TRBV14, the J call TRBJ2-7; D possibly corresponds to TRBD1 (6 bases). In germline, CDR1 is SGHDN, CDR2 FVKESK. This CDR3 spans 13 amino acids. V was pared by 5 bases and J by 3 bases, with 11 bases between. The CDR3 here is CASSLDSFYEQYF. The CDR3 nucleotides are TGTGCCAGCAGCTTGGACAGTTTCTACGAGCAGTACTTC.